Shown below are 21 T cell receptor beta chains from a single sample sequenced in a study of identical twins. TCRdb re-called the 5' RACE reads with MiXCR, one entry per CDR3 protein. The profile shows about 200,000 distinct CDR3 sequences, roughly 7.5% of them singletons. The same data also contributed to another study, on yellow fever vaccine responses in identical twins.

The sequencing input was memory (CD45RO+) T cells sorted from blood. The receptors here all came from a woman between 18 and 29 years old in good health.

In its sample, this clonotype was seen a few times. V is TRBV5-1 and J is TRBJ1-2; 9 bases line up with TRBD1. The CDR3 covers 16 residues. V shed 0 bases and J 5 bases; nucleotides not matched to a gene: 8. CDR1 and CDR2 from the germline V gene are SGHRS and YFSETQ. This CDR3 is CASSLAPGDRGYGYTF. The CDR3 DNA reads TGCGCCAGCAGCTTGGCCCCCGGTGACAGGGGGTATGGCTACACCTTC. The complete variable domain, with remaining parts taken from reference TRBV5-1 and TRBJ1-2, reads KAGVTQTPRYLIKTRGQQVTLSCSPISGHRSVSWYQQTPGQGLQFLFEYFSETQRNKGNFPGRFSGRQFSNSRSEMNVSTLELGDSALYLCASSLAPGDRGYGYTFGSGTRLTVV.

The rearrangement links TRBV5-6 to TRBJ2-7; D possibly corresponds to TRBD1 (6 bases). Trimming cost V 0 bases and J 7 bases, with 23 bases left between them. Germline-derived CDR1 and CDR2 are SGHDT and YYEEEE. CDR3 length: 17 amino acids. The CDR3 is CASSLASAGRGSREQYF. Here the CDR3 DNA reads TGTGCCAGCAGCTTGGCCTCGGCAGGAAGGGGGTCTCGGGAGCAGTACTTC.

In this sample, this clonotype turned up many times. The chain is built from TRBV10-1 and TRBJ1-1, with TRBD1 identical over 8 bases. Germline V gene lookup returns CDR1 WNHNN and CDR2 SYGVQD (reference sequence). The V and J ends lost 6 bases and 0 bases, in that order; junction bases with no gene match: 3. The CDR3 sequence is 14 residues long. DNA for the CDR3: TGCGCCAGCAGAGGGGACAGGCTGAACACTGAAGCTTTCTTT. Residues: CASRGDRLNTEAFF.

Only a few counts were recorded for this clonotype. The chain carries TRBV24-1 and TRBJ2-1; TRBD2 matches at 7 bases. The CDR3 length is 16 residues. Germline loops: CDR1 KGHDR, CDR2 SFDVKD. V shed 5 bases and J 1 base; nucleotides not matched to a gene: 7. As DNA, the CDR3 is TGTGCCACCAGTGTGGGCGGGAGTGGGTCCTACAATGAGCAGTTCTTC. Translated, it gives CATSVGGSGSYNEQFF.

This clonotype showed up many times. The chain uses TRBV4-3 and TRBJ2-1; D is ambiguous. This CDR3 is built from 13 residues. Germline V CDR1 and CDR2: LGHNA, YSLEER. Trimming cost V 3 bases and J 9 bases, with 12 bases left between them. CDR3 residues: CASSQAPDGEQFF. The CDR3 DNA reads as TGCGCCAGCAGCCAGGCCCCTGACGGTGAGCAGTTCTTC.

This sequence joins TRBV29-1 and TRBJ1-1, with D uncertain. The germline CDR1 and CDR2 sequences are SQVTM and ANQGSEA. The CDR3 has 12 residues. Trimming took 4 bases from V and 5 from J, leaving 11 bases between them. The CDR3 DNA follows: TGCAGCGTTGCGGCGGTAGGGACTGAAGCTTTCTTT. This gives the protein CSVAAVGTEAFF.

This clonotype has more than one count but fewer than ten. The V call is TRBV7-9, the J call TRBJ1-2; D gene unclear. V shed 3 bases and J shed 8 bases, with 13 bases lying between them. The CDR3 is made up of 13 amino acids. The germline CDR1 and CDR2 sequences are SEHNR and FQNEAQ (reference sequence). Here the CDR3 reads CASSLEPEGGYTF. As DNA, the CDR3 is TGTGCCAGCAGCTTGGAACCTGAGGGAGGCTACACCTTC.

This clonotype was recorded many times. The V call is TRBV20-1, the J call TRBJ2-7; 10 bases agree with TRBD2. The junction had 6 bases not matched to a gene; V was cut back by 2 bases and J by 5 bases. The CDR3 is made up of 14 amino acids. Germline V gene lookup returns CDR1 DFQATT and CDR2 SNEGSKA (reference sequence). The CDR3: CSARQQREGNEQYF. As DNA, the CDR3 is TGCAGTGCTAGACAACAGCGGGAGGGCAACGAGCAGTACTTC.

The chain joins TRBV4-2 to TRBJ2-1; 11 bases are shared with TRBD2. This CDR3 has 20 residues. V was clipped by 0 bases and J by 0 bases; unmatched bases: 10. Germline assignment: CDR1 LGHNA and CDR2 YNFKEQ. CDR3 DNA: TGTGCCAGCAGCCAAGAGATGCTAGCGGGGGGCCGAAACTCCTACAATGAGCAGTTCTTC. Residues: CASSQEMLAGGRNSYNEQFF.

There are a few counts of this clonotype. This chain joins TRBV2 and TRBJ2-6; no reliable D call. Germline CDR1 SNHLY, CDR2 FYNNEI. V was shortened by 6 bases and J by 4 bases, with 4 bases between the two germline ends. The CDR3 runs 12 residues. The CDR3 DNA reads as TGTGCCAGCAGCTGGGGGGCCAACGTCCTGACTTTC. This gives the protein CASSWGANVLTF.

This clonotype was found many times. The gene calls are TRBV27 and TRBJ2-5, with a tentative D call TRBD1 (5 bases). The CDR3 is 16 residues long. V was clipped by 2 bases and J by 5 bases, with 18 bases between them. Germline-derived CDR1 and CDR2 are MNHEY and SMNVEV (reference sequence). The CDR3 spells CASSLRGDSYGETQYF. CDR3 bases: TGTGCCAGCAGTTTAAGGGGTGACAGCTACGGGGAGACCCAGTACTTC.

The chain employs TRBV9 and TRBJ2-1; the match to TRBD2 covers 9 bases. V lost 1 base, J lost 2 bases, and 10 bases stayed unmatched. CDR3 length: 18 amino acids. The germline V gene encodes CDR1 SGDLS and CDR2 YYNGEE. DNA of the CDR3: TGTGCCAGCAGCGTACCCGTTGTAGCGGGGGCTGCCTACAATGAGCAGTTCTTC. Protein: CASSVPVVAGAAYNEQFF.

This clonotype was detected a few times. This chain links TRBV11-2 with TRBJ2-7; no clear D gene. Germline CDR1 is SGHAT and CDR2 is FQNNGV. Trimming left V 1 base short and J 5 bases short, with 6 bases between. The CDR3 is made up of 12 amino acids. The CDR3 region is CASSLGKNEQYF. The CDR3 nucleotides are TGTGCCAGCAGCTTAGGAAAGAACGAGCAGTACTTC.

V and J are TRBV4-3 and TRBJ2-1, with D tentatively TRBD1 or TRBD2 (5 bases each). V gave up 3 bases and J gave up 12 bases, with 12 bases separating them. The germline CDR1 and CDR2 sequences are LGHNA and YSLEER. This CDR3 has 12 residues. DNA for the CDR3: TGCGCCAGCAGCCACGCCTCGGGGCCGCAGTTCTTC. It translates to CASSHASGPQFF.

This clonotype occurred a few times. The CDR3 spells CASSRGQGSDTQYF. CDR3 bases: TGTGCCAGCAGCCGGGGACAGGGGTCAGATACGCAGTATTTT. J is TRBJ2-3 and V is TRBV3-1, with 10 bases fitting TRBD1. Germline V CDR1 and CDR2: LGHDT, YNNKEL (reference sequence). The CDR3 length is 14 residues. V was pared by 4 bases and J by 4 bases, with 2 bases of the junction left unmatched.

This clonotype occurred many times. The J gene is TRBJ2-3, the V gene TRBV5-1; D gene ambiguous. This CDR3 region has 14 residues. In germline, CDR1 is SGHRS, CDR2 YFSETQ. With 4 bases removed from V and 4 bases from J, the gap between germline ends came to 13 bases. CDR3 protein: CASSTVSASDTQYF. CDR3 nucleotides: TGCGCCAGCAGCACAGTGAGTGCTTCAGATACGCAGTATTTT.

A few counts support this clonotype. Mismatch with germline at one junction end may stem from a read error. The chain uses TRBV6-2 or TRBV6-3 and TRBJ2-1; 11 nucleotides align to TRBD2. The CDR3 contains 16 residues. Germline loops: CDR1 MNHEY, CDR2 SVGEGT. The CDR3 loop reads CASSDRLAGTYNEQSF. The CDR3 DNA reads TGTGCCAGCAGCGACCGACTAGCGGGAACCTACAATGAGCAGTCCTTC.

This clonotype was detected ten times or more. The chain has TRBV20-1 and TRBJ2-1; D may be TRBD2 (6 bases). The CDR3 runs 13 residues. V was trimmed by 4 bases and J by 2 bases, leaving 9 bases between them. Germline V gene lookup returns CDR1 DFQATT and CDR2 SNEGSKA (reference sequence). As DNA, the CDR3 is TGCAGTGCTATTGGGAGGACCTACAATGAGCAGTTCTTC. Protein sequence: CSAIGRTYNEQFF.

This clonotype was found many times. The chain joins TRBV6-2 or TRBV6-3 to TRBJ1-6; D call uncertain. The CDR3 sequence is 17 residues long. V was cut by 2 bases and J by 10 bases, with 21 bases left in between. The germline V gene has CDR1 MNHEY and CDR2 SVGEGT. CDR3 coding DNA: TGTGCCAGCAGTTACCGTTTGGGCGGCCCGGAGAACTCACCCCTCCACTTT. As protein: CASSYRLGGPENSPLHF.

This clonotype was seen many times. The chain joins TRBV20-1 to TRBJ1-1; TRBD1 might be the D (5 bases). Germline V gene data show CDR1 as DFQATT and CDR2 as SNEGSKA (reference sequence). This CDR3 has 13 residues. The V gene lost 3 bases and the J gene lost 5 bases, with 13 bases spanning the gap. The CDR3 region has the DNA TGCAGTGCTAGTGTGGGGGTCGGAACTGAAGCTTTCTTT. It translates to CSASVGVGTEAFF.

This clonotype has a handful of counts. The gene calls are TRBV30 and TRBJ1-1; TRBD1 is a possible D gene (6 bases). Germline CDR1 GTSNPN, CDR2 SVGIG (reference sequence). The CDR3 is made up of 13 amino acids. V lost 4 bases and J lost 0, with 9 bases in between. CDR3 loop: CAWIRDMNTEAFF. DNA for the CDR3: TGTGCCTGGATAAGGGACATGAACACTGAAGCTTTCTTT.